A few counts support the clone carrying this TCR beta chain. Its antigen is currently unknown. These data belong to a study of vaccination effects on CD4 cells after COVID-19. Study results and caveats: Both infection-induced and vaccine-induced clones contracted markedly at late post-vaccination timepoints.

V dropped 1 base and J dropped 8 bases, with 17 bases sitting between them. The CDR3 covers 15 residues. CDR1 LGHNA and CDR2 YNFKEQ come from the germline V gene. Generated by immunoSEQ multiplex PCR, the TCRdb table keeps only in-frame clones and is missing some. The sample has tens of thousands of clones, 60% to 85% seen once; the top ten hold about 10%. Pools of viral peptides were used by the ViraFEST assay to expand antigen-specific CD4+ T cells ahead of sequencing. Scientists isolated CD4+ T cells after a roughly ten-day culture period ended. Each vaccine recipient was nucleocapsid antibody negative and had no prior SARS-CoV-2 infection.

The material sequenced was CD4+ T cells from PBMCs cultured with SARS-CoV-2 spike peptides, taken before COVID-19 vaccination. The chain employs TRBV4-2 and TRBJ1-2; unclear D gene. This receptor was identified in a human donor who received a COVID-19 vaccine. CDR3 protein: CASSQGWQLLRGYTF. DNA of the CDR3: TGTGCCAGCAGCCAAGGGTGGCAGCTCCTCCGCGGCTACACCTTC.